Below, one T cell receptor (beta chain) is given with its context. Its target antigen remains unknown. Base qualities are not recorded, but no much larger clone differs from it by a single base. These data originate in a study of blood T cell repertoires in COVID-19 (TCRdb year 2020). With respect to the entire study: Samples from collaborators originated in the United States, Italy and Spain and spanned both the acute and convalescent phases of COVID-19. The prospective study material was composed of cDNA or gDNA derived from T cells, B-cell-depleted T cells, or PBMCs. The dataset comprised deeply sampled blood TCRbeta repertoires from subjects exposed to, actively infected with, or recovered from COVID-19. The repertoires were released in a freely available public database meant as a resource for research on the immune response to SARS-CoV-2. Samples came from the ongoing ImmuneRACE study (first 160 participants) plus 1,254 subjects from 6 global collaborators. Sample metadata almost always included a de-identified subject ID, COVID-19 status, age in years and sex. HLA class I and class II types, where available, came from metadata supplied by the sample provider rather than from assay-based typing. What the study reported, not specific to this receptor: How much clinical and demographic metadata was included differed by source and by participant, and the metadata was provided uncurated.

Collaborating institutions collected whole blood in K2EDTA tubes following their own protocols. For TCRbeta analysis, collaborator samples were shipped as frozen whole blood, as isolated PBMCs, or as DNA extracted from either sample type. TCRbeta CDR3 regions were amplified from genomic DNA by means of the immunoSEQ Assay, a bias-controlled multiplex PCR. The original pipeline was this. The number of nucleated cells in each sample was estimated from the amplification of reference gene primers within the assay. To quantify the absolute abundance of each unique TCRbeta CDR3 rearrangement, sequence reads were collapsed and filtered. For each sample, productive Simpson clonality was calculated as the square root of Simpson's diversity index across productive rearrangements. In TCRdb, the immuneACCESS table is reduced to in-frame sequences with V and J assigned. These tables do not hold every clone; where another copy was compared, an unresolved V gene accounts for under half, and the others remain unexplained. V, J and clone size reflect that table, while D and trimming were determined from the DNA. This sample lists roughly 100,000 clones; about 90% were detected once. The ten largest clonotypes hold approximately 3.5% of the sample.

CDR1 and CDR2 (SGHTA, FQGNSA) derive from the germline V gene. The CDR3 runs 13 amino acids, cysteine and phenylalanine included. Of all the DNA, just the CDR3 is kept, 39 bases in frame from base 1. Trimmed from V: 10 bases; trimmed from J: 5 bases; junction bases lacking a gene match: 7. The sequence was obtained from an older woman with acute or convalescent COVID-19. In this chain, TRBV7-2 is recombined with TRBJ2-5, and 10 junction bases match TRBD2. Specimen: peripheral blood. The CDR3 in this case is CATSGRAGETQYF. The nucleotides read TGTGCCACGAGCGGGAGGGCCGGGGAGACCCAGTACTTC.